Shown below are 7 T cell receptor beta chains from a single sample sequenced in a study of blood T cell repertoires in COVID-19. Assay: immunoSEQ multiplex PCR; the TCRdb copy retains only in-frame clones and omits some. Found here are approximately 84,000 clones, roughly 80% of them singletons; the top ten hold roughly 16%. Sequencing was done on a sample of peripheral blood. These receptors were obtained from a human donor in a cohort sampled during active COVID-19.

The rearrangement joins TRBV7-2 to TRBJ2-7; TRBD2 aligns across 10 bases. There are 13 residues in the CDR3. Germline V gene sequence: CDR1 SGHTA, CDR2 FQGNSA. The ends lost 4 bases at V and 4 bases at J; junction bases unmatched: 1. DNA of the CDR3: TGTGCCAGCAGCTCTAGCGGGGGTTACGAGCAGTACTTC. Its protein is CASSSSGGYEQYF.

J is TRBJ2-1 and V is TRBV28, with 7 bases matching TRBD1. V was pared by 3 bases and J by 15 bases, with 11 bases of the junction left unmatched. From germline, CDR1 is MDHEN and CDR2 SYDVKM. CDR3 length: 13 residues. CDR3 amino acids: CASSFPASGGWFF. Here the CDR3 DNA reads TGTGCCAGCAGTTTTCCCGCGTCAGGGGGTTGGTTCTTC.

V usage is TRBV5-4 and J usage is TRBJ1-2; TRBD1 matches at 7 bases. The CDR3 extends over 13 amino acids. Germline V gene sequence: CDR1 SGHNT, CDR2 YYREEE (reference sequence). The ends lost 4 bases at V and 8 bases at J; junction bases unmatched: 8. CDR3: CASSPDRVRGYTF. In nucleotides, the CDR3 is TGTGCCAGCAGCCCCGACAGGGTACGAGGCTACACCTTC.

This clone was seen only once. This chain connects TRBV2 to TRBJ2-3; D possibly corresponds to TRBD1 (5 bases). The CDR3 is 13 residues long. The ends were cut back, 6 bases at V and 3 bases at J, with 10 bases in the middle. Germline V CDR1 and CDR2: SNHLY, FYNNEI. CDR3 DNA sequence: TGTGCCAGCAGGCAGGGTAGGACAGATACGCAGTATTTT. Amino acid sequence: CASRQGRTDTQYF.

The rearrangement links TRBV3-1 (or the pseudogene TRBV3-2) to TRBJ2-7; 10 bases line up with TRBD2. The J call may be mistaken, given a closer DNA end match to TRBJ2-5. This CDR3 region has 15 residues. In germline, CDR1 is LGHDT, CDR2 YNNKEL (reference sequence). CDR3 loop: CASSLAGGPRQTQYF. CDR3 sequence (DNA): TGTGCCAGCAGCTTAGCGGGGGGCCCTCGTCAGACCCAGTACTTC.

This chain connects TRBV28 to TRBJ2-7; 11 bases match TRBD1. This CDR3 has 15 amino acids. The trim removed 2 bases at V and 5 bases at J, leaving 5 bases unmatched. Germline V CDR1 and CDR2: MDHEN, SYDVKM. The CDR3 DNA follows: TGTGCCAGCAGTTTACCGGGACAGGGGGGCCACGAGCAGTACTTC. Translating it yields CASSLPGQGGHEQYF. Using reference TRBV28 and TRBJ2-7 for the parts outside the CDR3, the full variable domain is DVKVTQSSRYLVKRTGEKVFLECVQDMDHENMFWYRQDPGLGLRLIYFSYDVKMKEKGDIPEGYSVSREKKERFSLILESASTNQTSMYLCASSLPGQGGHEQYFGPGTRLTVT.

As for this clone: A read error may explain this, as a much larger clone is one base away. V is TRBV27 and J is TRBJ1-5; 7 nucleotides match TRBD1. The CDR3 is 13 amino acids. The V gene's germline CDR1 is MNHEY and CDR2 SMNVEV (reference sequence). V was clipped by 6 bases and J by 3 bases; unmatched bases: 2. CDR3 nucleotide sequence: TGTGCCAGCAGGGGACAGCCCAATCAGCCCCAGCATTTT. The encoded protein is CASRGQPNQPQHF.